Listed here are 8 T cell receptor beta chains from one sample, sequenced in a study of immunodeficiency. Data came from immunoSEQ multiplex PCR; TCRdb stores just in-frame clones and leaves some out. Here the sample spans 1,100 to 1,500 clones, approximately 96% being singletons. Sequenced input: CD4+ T cells from blood. The receptors were gathered from a girl aged 2-10 years.

The chain's CDR3 is CASIRVLASGNTIYF. CDR3 sequence (DNA): TGTGCCAGCATCCGTGTACTCGCCTCTGGAAACACCATATATTTT. The chain has TRBV6-5 and TRBJ1-3; D is unresolved. Germline-derived CDR1 and CDR2 are MNHEY and SVGAGI. Between the trimmed V and J ends, which lost 7 bases and 0 bases, there was a span of 13 bases. The CDR3 covers 15 residues.

The V and J genes are TRBV14 and TRBJ2-3; TRBD2 agrees at 15 bases. Trimming took 3 bases from V and 2 from J; bases not matched to a gene: 9. CDR3 size: 19 residues. Germline lookup yields CDR1 SGHDN and CDR2 FVKESK. CDR3 DNA: TGTGCCAGCAGCCATCGGACTAGCGGGAGGGCCGGGTACACAGATACGCAGTATTTT. Its translation: CASSHRTSGRAGYTDTQYF. The full variable domain, rest sourced from reference TRBV14 and TRBJ2-3, is EAGVTQFPSHSVIEKGQTVTLRCDPISGHDNLYWYRRVMGKEIKFLLHFVKESKQDESGMPNNRFLAERTGGTYSTLKVQPAELEDSGVYFCASSHRTSGRAGYTDTQYFGPGTRLTVL.

This sequence joins TRBV5-6 and TRBJ1-2; D call uncertain. The germline CDR1 and CDR2 sequences are SGHDT and YYEEEE. Deletions cut 6 bases from V and 0 bases from J, with 12 bases between. This CDR3 has 14 amino acids. The CDR3 is CASTPSISNYGYTF. The CDR3 bases are TGTGCCAGCACCCCGTCGATTTCTAACTATGGCTACACCTTC.

V usage is TRBV5-1 and J usage is TRBJ2-7; D may match TRBD1 or TRBD2 (6 bases each). This CDR3 contains 13 residues. V was clipped by 2 bases and J by 7 bases, with 13 bases between them. Germline V gives CDR1 SGHRS, CDR2 YFSETQ. CDR3 residues: CASSFVGGREQYF. The CDR3 bases are TGCGCCAGCAGCTTCGTTGGGGGGCGAGAGCAGTACTTC.

The chain is built from TRBV19 and TRBJ1-5; no reliable D call. With 6 bases removed from V and 0 bases from J, the gap between germline ends came to 12 bases. CDR3 length: 15 amino acids. Germline V gene sequence: CDR1 LNHDA, CDR2 SQIVND (reference sequence). The CDR3 coding sequence is TGTGCCAGTAGCTACCTTGACTCTAGCAATCAGCCCCAGCATTTT. It translates to CASSYLDSSNQPQHF.

In its sample, this clone was seen once. J is TRBJ2-1 and V is TRBV18, with TRBD2 matching 11 bases. V lost 5 bases, J lost 4 bases, and 7 bases stayed unmatched. CDR1 KGHSH and CDR2 LQKENI come from the germline V gene. CDR3 length: 16 amino acids. The CDR3 reads CASSTLTSGNYNEQFF. The CDR3 DNA follows: TGTGCCAGCTCAACCCTGACTAGCGGGAATTACAATGAGCAGTTCTTC.

DNA for the CDR3: TGTGCCAGCTCACCCTCTCGGCATGGCTACACCTTC. Encoded protein: CASSPSRHGYTF. The chain has TRBV18 and TRBJ1-2; no clear D. The CDR3 length is 12 residues. With 3 bases removed from V and 6 bases from J, the gap between germline ends came to 8 bases. Germline-derived CDR1 and CDR2 are KGHSH and LQKENI.

The genes are TRBV6-5 and TRBJ2-7; D uncertain. Germline V gene lookup returns CDR1 MNHEY and CDR2 SVGAGI. Trimming left V 0 bases short and J 6 bases short, with 6 bases between. This CDR3 region has 12 residues. CDR3 coding DNA: TGTGCCAGCAGTTACTCTGGTCGCGAGCAGTACTTC. Encoded protein: CASSYSGREQYF.